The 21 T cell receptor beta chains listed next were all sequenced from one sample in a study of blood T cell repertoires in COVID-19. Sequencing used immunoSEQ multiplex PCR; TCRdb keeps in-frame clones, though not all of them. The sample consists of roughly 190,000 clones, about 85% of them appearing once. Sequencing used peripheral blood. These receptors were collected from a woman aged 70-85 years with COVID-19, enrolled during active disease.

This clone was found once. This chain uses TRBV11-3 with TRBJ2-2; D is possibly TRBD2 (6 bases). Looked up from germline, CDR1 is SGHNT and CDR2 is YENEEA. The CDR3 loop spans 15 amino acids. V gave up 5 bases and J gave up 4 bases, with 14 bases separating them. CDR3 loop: CASSPGGKSTGELFF. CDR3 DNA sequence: TGTGCCAGCAGCCCCGGGGGAAAGTCCACCGGGGAGCTGTTTTTT.

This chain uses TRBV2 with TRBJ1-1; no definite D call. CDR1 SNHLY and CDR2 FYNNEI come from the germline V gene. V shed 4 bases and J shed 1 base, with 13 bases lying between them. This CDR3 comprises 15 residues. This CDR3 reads CASSAESNSNTEAFF. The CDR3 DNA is TGTGCCAGCAGTGCTGAGTCGAACTCGAACACTGAAGCTTTCTTT. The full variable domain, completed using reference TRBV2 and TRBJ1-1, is EPEVTQTPSHQVTQMGQEVILRCVPISNHLYFYWYRQILGQKVEFLVSFYNNEISEKSEIFDDQFSVERPDGSNFTLKIRSTKLEDSAMYFCASSAESNSNTEAFFGQGTRLTVV.

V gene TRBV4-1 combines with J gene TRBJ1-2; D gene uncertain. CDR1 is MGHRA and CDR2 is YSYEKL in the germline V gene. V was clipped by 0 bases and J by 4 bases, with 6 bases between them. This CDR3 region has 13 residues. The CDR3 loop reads CASSQEAVYGYTF. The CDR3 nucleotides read TGCGCCAGCAGCCAAGAGGCCGTCTATGGCTACACCTTC.

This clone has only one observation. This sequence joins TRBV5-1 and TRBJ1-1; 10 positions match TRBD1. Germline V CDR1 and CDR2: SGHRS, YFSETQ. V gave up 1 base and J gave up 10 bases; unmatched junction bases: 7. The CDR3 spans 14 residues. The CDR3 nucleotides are TGCGCCAGCAGCTTGACGACAGGGGGCGCAGGAGCTTTCTTT. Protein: CASSLTTGGAGAFF. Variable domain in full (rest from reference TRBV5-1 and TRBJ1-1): KAGVTQTPRYLIKTRGQQVTLSCSPISGHRSVSWYQQTPGQGLQFLFEYFSETQRNKGNFPGRFSGRQFSNSRSEMNVSTLELGDSALYLCASSLTTGGAGAFFGQGTRLTVV.

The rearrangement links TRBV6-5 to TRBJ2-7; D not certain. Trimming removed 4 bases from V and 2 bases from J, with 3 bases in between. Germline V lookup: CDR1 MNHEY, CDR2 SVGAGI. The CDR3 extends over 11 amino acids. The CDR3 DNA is TGTGCCAGCAGTTTCACCTACGAGCAGTACTTC. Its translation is CASSFTYEQYF.

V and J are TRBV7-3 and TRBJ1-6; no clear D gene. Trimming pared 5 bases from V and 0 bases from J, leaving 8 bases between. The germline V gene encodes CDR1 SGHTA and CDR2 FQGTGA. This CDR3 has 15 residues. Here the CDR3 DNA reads TGTGCCAGCAGCCTAAGTAGCTCCTATAATTCACCCCTCCACTTT. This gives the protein CASSLSSSYNSPLHF.

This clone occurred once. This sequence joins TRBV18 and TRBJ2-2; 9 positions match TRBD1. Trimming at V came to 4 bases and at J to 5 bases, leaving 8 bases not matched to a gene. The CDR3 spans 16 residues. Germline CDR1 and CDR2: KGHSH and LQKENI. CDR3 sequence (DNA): TGTGCCAGCTCACAGCCGGGACAGGGAGGTACCGGGGAGCTGTTTTTT. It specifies CASSQPGQGGTGELFF.

The CDR3 reads CASSLSGTGTDTQYF. As DNA, the CDR3 is TGTGCCAGCAGCCTGTCGGGGACAGGAACAGATACGCAGTATTTT. V usage is TRBV27 and J usage is TRBJ2-3, with 8 bases lining up with TRBD1. Germline V gene sequence: CDR1 MNHEY, CDR2 SMNVEV (reference sequence). CDR3 length: 15 residues. The J segment lost 3 bases and the V segment lost 6 bases, leaving 8 bases of the junction unmatched.

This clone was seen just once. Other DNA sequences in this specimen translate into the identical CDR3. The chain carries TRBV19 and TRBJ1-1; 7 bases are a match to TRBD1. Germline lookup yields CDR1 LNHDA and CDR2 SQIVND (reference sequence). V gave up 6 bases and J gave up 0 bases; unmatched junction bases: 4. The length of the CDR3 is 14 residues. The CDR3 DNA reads TGTGCCAGTAGCCCACAGGGGTTGAACACTGAAGCTTTCTTT. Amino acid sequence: CASSPQGLNTEAFF.

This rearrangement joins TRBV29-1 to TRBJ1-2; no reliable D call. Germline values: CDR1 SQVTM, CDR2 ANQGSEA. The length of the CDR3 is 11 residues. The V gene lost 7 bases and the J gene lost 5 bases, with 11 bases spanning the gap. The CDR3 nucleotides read TGCAGCGCCCTGTTGTCTTATGGCTACACCTTC. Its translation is CSALLSYGYTF.

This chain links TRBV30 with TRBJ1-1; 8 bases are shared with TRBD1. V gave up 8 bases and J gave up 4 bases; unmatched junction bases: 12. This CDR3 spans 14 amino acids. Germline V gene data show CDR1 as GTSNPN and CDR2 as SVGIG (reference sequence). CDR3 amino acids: CAGSGTGRATEAFF. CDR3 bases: TGTGCCGGATCCGGGACAGGACGGGCCACTGAAGCTTTCTTT.

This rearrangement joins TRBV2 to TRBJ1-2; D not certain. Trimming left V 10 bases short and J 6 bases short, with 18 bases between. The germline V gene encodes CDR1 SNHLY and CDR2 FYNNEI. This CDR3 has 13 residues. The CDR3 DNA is TGTGCCATCTTACTAATTATCCGGGATGGCTACACCTTC. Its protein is CAILLIIRDGYTF.

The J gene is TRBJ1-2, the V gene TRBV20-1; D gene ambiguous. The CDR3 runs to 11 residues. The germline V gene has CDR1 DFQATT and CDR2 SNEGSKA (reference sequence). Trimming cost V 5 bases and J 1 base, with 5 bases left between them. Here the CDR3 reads CSAQFNYGYTF. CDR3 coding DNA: TGCAGTGCTCAGTTTAACTATGGCTACACCTTC.

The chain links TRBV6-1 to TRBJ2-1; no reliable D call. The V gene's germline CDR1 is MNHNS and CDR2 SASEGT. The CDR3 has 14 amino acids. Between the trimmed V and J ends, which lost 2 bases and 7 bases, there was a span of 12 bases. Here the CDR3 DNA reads TGTGCCAGCAGTGAATTGGGTACGCGGAATGAGCAGTTCTTC. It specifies CASSELGTRNEQFF.

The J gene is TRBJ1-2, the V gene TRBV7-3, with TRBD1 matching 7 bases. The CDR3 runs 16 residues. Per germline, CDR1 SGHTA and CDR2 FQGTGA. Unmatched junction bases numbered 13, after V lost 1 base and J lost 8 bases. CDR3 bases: TGTGCCAGCAGCTTAAGGGGTCAGGGGGGAGGTGAGGGCTACACCTTC. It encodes CASSLRGQGGGEGYTF. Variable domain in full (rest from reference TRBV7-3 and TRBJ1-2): GAGVSQTPSNKVTEKGKYVELRCDPISGHTALYWYRQSLGQGPEFLIYFQGTGAADDSGLPNDRFFAVRPEGSVSTLKIQRTERGDSAVYLCASSLRGQGGGEGYTFGSGTRLTVV.

DNA for the CDR3: TGTGCCAGCAGTGTCGGTTTACCTAATGAAAAACTGTTTTTT. Translation: CASSVGLPNEKLFF. This chain joins TRBV27 and TRBJ1-4; D gene uncertain. The CDR3 loop spans 14 amino acids. Germline-derived CDR1 and CDR2 are MNHEY and SMNVEV (reference sequence). V was clipped by 5 bases and J by 3 bases, with 10 bases between them.

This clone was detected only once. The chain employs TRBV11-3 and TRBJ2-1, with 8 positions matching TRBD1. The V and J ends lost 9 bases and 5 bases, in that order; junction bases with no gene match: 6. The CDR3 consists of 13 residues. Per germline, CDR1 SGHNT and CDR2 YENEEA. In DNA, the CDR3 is TGTGCCAGTGCGACAGGGGCGGACAATGAGCAGTTCTTC. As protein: CASATGADNEQFF.

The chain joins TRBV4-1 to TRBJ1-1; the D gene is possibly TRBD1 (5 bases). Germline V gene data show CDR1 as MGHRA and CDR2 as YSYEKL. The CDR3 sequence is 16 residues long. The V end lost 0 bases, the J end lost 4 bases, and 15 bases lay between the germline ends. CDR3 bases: TGCGCCAGCAGCCAAGATATCCCCGGGGGGAGCACTGAAGCTTTCTTT. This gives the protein CASSQDIPGGSTEAFF.

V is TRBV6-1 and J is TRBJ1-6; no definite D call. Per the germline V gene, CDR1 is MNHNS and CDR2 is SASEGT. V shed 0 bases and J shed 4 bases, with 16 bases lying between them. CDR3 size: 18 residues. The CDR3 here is CASSEAEAADPYNSPLHF. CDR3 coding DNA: TGTGCCAGCAGTGAAGCGGAGGCGGCGGACCCTTATAATTCACCCCTCCACTTT.

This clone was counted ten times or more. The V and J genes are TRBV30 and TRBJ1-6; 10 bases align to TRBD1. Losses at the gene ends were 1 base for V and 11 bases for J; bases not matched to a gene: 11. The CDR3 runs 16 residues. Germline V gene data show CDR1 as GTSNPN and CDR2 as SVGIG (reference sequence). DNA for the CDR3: TGTGCCTGGAGTGAGGACTACGGACAGGGGGATCCACCCCTCCACTTT. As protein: CAWSEDYGQGDPPLHF.

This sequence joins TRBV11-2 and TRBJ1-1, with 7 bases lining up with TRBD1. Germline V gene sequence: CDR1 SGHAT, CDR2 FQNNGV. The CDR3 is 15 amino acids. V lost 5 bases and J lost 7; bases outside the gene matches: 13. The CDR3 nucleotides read TGTGCCAGCAGCATAATTTCCGGGACAGCCTTTGAAGCTTTCTTT. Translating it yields CASSIISGTAFEAFF.